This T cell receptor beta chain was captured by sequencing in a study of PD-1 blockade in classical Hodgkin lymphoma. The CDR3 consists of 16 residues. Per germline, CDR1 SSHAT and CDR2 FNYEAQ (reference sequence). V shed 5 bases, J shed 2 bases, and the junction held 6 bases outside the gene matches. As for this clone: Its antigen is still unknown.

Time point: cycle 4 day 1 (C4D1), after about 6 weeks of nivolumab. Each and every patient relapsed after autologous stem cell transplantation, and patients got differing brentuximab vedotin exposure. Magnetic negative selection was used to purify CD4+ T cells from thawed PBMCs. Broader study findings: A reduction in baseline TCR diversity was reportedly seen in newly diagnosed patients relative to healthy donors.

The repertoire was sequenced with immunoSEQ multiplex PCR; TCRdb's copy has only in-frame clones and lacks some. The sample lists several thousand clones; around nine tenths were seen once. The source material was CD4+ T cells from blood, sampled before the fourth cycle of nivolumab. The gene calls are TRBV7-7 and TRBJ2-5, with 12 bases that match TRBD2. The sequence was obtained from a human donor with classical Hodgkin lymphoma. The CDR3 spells CASSKTLAGGQETQYF. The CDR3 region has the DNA TGTGCCAGCAGCAAAACCCTAGCGGGGGGGCAAGAGACCCAGTACTTC.